This TCR beta chain was observed in a study of identical twins. The cDNA had a unique molecular identifier and a template-switch universal primer site. TCRdb re-analysed the 5' RACE reads in MiXCR, keeping a single row per CDR3 protein. The sample has under 1 million distinct CDR3 sequences; 9% to 15% are singletons. The CDR3 is 12 residues long. Germline assignment: CDR1 DFQATT and CDR2 SNEGSKA (reference sequence). V lost 7 bases and J lost 4; bases outside the gene matches: 4. This clonotype showed up just a few times. The data also belong to a second study, concerning yellow fever vaccine responses in identical twins. That paper adds: It has been reported that, in twins, the vaccine T cell response seemed partly convergent and partly personalized.

The sample comprised PBMCs. This chain links TRBV20-1 with TRBJ2-1; 7 positions match TRBD1. The receptor's source is a young woman in good health. Here the CDR3 reads CSVYRGYNEQFF. CDR3 bases: TGCAGTGTTTACAGGGGTTACAATGAGCAGTTCTTC.